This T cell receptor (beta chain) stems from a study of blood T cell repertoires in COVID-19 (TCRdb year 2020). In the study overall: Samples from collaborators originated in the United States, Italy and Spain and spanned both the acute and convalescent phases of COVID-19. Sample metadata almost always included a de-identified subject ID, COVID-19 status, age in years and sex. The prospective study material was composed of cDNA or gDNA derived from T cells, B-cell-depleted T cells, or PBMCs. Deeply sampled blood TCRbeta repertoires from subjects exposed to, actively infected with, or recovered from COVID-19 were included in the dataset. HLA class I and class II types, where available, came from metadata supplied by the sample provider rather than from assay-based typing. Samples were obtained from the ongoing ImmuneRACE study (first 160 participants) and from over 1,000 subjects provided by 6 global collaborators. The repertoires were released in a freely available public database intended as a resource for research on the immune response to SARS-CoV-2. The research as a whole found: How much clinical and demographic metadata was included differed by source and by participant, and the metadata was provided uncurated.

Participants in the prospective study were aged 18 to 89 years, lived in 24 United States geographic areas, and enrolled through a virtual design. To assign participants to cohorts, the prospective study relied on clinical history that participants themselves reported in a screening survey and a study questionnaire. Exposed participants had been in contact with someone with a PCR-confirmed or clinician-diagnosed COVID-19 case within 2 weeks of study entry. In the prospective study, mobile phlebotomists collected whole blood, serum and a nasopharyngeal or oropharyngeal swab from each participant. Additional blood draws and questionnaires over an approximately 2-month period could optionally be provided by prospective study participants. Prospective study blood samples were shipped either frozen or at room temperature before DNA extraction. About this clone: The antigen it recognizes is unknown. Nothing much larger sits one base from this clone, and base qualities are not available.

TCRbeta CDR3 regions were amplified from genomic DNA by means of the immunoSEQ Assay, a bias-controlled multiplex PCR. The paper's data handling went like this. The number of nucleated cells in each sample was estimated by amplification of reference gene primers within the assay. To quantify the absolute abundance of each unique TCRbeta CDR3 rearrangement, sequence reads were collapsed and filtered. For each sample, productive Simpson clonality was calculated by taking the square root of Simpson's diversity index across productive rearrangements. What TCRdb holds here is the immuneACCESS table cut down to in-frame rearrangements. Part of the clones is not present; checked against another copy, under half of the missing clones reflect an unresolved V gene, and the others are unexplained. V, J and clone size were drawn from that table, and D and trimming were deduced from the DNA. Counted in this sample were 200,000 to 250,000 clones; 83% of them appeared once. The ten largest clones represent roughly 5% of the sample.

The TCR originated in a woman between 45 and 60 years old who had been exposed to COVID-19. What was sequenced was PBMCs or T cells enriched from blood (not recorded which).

The DNA sequence is given as TGTGCCAGCAGCTTTGGACAGGGCCCCTACGAGCAGTACTTC. Translated, it gives CASSFGQGPYEQYF. The chain is assembled from TRBV7-2 and TRBJ2-7, and TRBD1 aligns with 8 junction nucleotides. Trimmed from V: 3 bases; trimmed from J: 2 bases; junction bases lacking a gene match: 3. CDR3 length: 14 amino acids, cysteine to phenylalanine. The only DNA kept is the CDR3, 42 bases in frame from the first base. The germline V gene specifies SGHTA as CDR1 and FQGNSA as CDR2.